Listed here are 32 T cell receptor beta chains from one sample, sequenced in a study of shared clonotypes between healthy human individuals. TCRdb keeps only in-frame clones here, not all; method: immunoSEQ multiplex PCR. The sample yields 190,000 or so clones, over 50% seen once. The sample taken for sequencing was memory CD4+ T cells sorted from blood. Subset given: CD45RA-negative fraction. The receptors were gathered from a man aged 25-40 years in good health.

The V gene is TRBV2, the J gene TRBJ2-5, with 10 bases aligning to TRBD1. CDR3 length: 15 residues. Germline assignment: CDR1 SNHLY and CDR2 FYNNEI. V lost 5 bases to trimming and J lost 0 bases; unmatched junction nucleotides: 3. CDR3 in amino acids: CASSRDRGYQETQYF. CDR3 DNA sequence: TGTGCCAGCAGTCGGGACAGGGGATACCAAGAGACCCAGTACTTC.

This clone was detected only once. The chain uses TRBV19 and TRBJ2-7; TRBD1 agrees at 9 bases. V dropped 10 bases and J dropped 6; count of bases not matched to a gene: 13. This CDR3 is built from 14 residues. The V gene's germline CDR1 is LNHDA and CDR2 SQIVND (reference sequence). Here the CDR3 DNA reads TGTGCCACCAGGGGGGAGGGACAGGGCAGCGAGCAGTACTTC. Translating gives CATRGEGQGSEQYF.

For the CDR3, the DNA is TGTGCCAGCAGCTGGAAGACAGGGGCGACTGAAGCTTTCTTT. Translating it yields CASSWKTGATEAFF. The chain carries TRBV7-9 and TRBJ1-1, with 8 bases fitting TRBD1. The CDR3 spans 14 residues. Germline V gene lookup returns CDR1 SEHNR and CDR2 FQNEAQ (reference sequence). V trimming: 4 bases; J trimming: 5 bases; junction bases outside the gene matches: 6.

This clone came up a few times. This sequence joins TRBV2 and TRBJ1-2; 7 positions agree with TRBD1. The germline gives CDR1 SNHLY, CDR2 FYNNEI. The CDR3 has 14 residues. The V gene end was trimmed by 6 bases and the J gene end by 7 bases; junction bases not matched to a gene: 11. CDR3 DNA sequence: TGTGCCAGCAGCGCTGGGACAGTCTTGGCTGGCTACACCTTC. As protein: CASSAGTVLAGYTF.

This clone was seen only a few times. The rearrangement links TRBV27 to TRBJ2-7; 9 nucleotides line up with TRBD2. The CDR3 has 15 amino acids. Germline-derived CDR1 and CDR2 are MNHEY and SMNVEV (reference sequence). The V gene end was trimmed by 2 bases and the J gene end by 2 bases; junction bases not matched to a gene: 4. This CDR3 reads CASSLKAGGPYEQYF. DNA for the CDR3: TGTGCCAGCAGTTTAAAGGCGGGAGGGCCCTACGAGCAGTACTTC.

Only a few counts were recorded for this clone. The genes are TRBV28 and TRBJ1-2, with D uncertain. With 5 bases removed from V and 4 bases from J, the gap between germline ends came to 11 bases. The CDR3 covers 13 residues. The V gene's germline CDR1 is MDHEN and CDR2 SYDVKM. The CDR3 spells CASSQTYGYGYTF. The CDR3, as DNA: TGTGCCAGCAGTCAGACATATGGCTATGGCTACACCTTC.

The rearrangement links TRBV13 to TRBJ2-3; possibly TRBD1 or TRBD2 for D (5 bases each). V lost 3 bases to trimming and J lost 4 bases, with 17 bases between them. The CDR3 sequence is 16 residues long. Germline lookup yields CDR1 PRHDT and CDR2 FYEKMQ (reference sequence). The CDR3 region has the DNA TGTGCCAGCAGCTTCGGCGGTACTGGGGGTCCAGATACGCAGTATTTT. Residues: CASSFGGTGGPDTQYF.

This chain uses TRBV6-5 with TRBJ2-2; D is undetermined. This CDR3 comprises 14 residues. The V gene lost 1 base and the J gene lost 2 bases, with 5 bases spanning the gap. Per the germline V gene, CDR1 is MNHEY and CDR2 is SVGAGI. For the CDR3, the DNA is TGTGCCAGCAGTTACTTCGGCAACACCGGGGAGCTGTTTTTT. Translating it yields CASSYFGNTGELFF.

This chain joins TRBV7-3 and TRBJ2-7; 7 bases fit TRBD1. The V and J ends lost 0 bases and 4 bases, in that order; junction bases with no gene match: 9. Germline V CDR1 and CDR2: SGHTA, FQGTGA. CDR3 length equals 16 residues. CDR3 DNA sequence: TGTGCCAGCAGCTTAACTCCGGACAGGAGACTATACGAGCAGTACTTC. This sequence encodes CASSLTPDRRLYEQYF.

The CDR3 sequence is CASSVGVTGSSEQFF. DNA for the CDR3: TGTGCCAGCAGCGTAGGTGTCACAGGCTCGAGTGAGCAGTTCTTC. The chain employs TRBV9 and TRBJ2-1, with TRBD1 as a possible D gene (5 bases). The CDR3 sequence is 15 residues long. V was pared by 0 bases and J by 9 bases, with 16 bases between. The germline V gene encodes CDR1 SGDLS and CDR2 YYNGEE.

This clone occurred once. This sequence joins TRBV13 and TRBJ2-7, with 8 bases lining up with TRBD1. CDR1 is PRHDT, CDR2 FYEKMQ, per germline (reference sequence). The CDR3 is 14 residues long. The trim removed 2 bases at V and 3 bases at J, leaving 3 bases unmatched. The CDR3 region has the DNA TGTGCCAGCAGCTTACAGGGGGCTAGCTACGAGCAGTACTTC. Translating gives CASSLQGASYEQYF.

On this clone itself: This sample includes further DNA sequences coding for the same CDR3. V gene TRBV5-4 combines with J gene TRBJ2-5; D possibly uses TRBD1 or TRBD2 (5 bases each). The CDR3 loop spans 13 amino acids. CDR1 is SGHNT and CDR2 is YYREEE in the germline V gene (reference sequence). V lost 2 bases and J lost 5, with 10 bases in between. CDR3 nucleotide sequence: TGTGCCAGCAGCTTAAGGGGAGAGGAGACCCAGTACTTC. It translates to CASSLRGEETQYF.

This rearrangement joins TRBV10-3 to TRBJ1-5, with 10 bases aligning to TRBD1. From germline, CDR1 is ENHRY and CDR2 SYGVKD. Trimming took 6 bases from V and 3 from J; bases not matched to a gene: 2. The CDR3 is made up of 14 amino acids. CDR3 bases: TGTGCCATCAGGGGGACAGGGGACAATCAGCCCCAGCATTTT. Encoded protein: CAIRGTGDNQPQHF.

The chain has TRBV10-1 and TRBJ2-2; 7 nucleotides match TRBD2. The CDR3 consists of 16 residues. Germline trimming cut 3 bases from V and 4 bases from J; bases unmatched to any gene: 8. Germline V gene data show CDR1 as WNHNN and CDR2 as SYGVQD (reference sequence). The CDR3 loop reads CASSDGSSGSTGELFF. The CDR3 DNA follows: TGCGCCAGCAGTGATGGGTCTAGCGGAAGCACCGGGGAGCTGTTTTTT.

This clone was recorded a few times. This chain joins TRBV27 and TRBJ2-7; 12 bases fit TRBD2. Per germline, CDR1 MNHEY and CDR2 SMNVEV (reference sequence). The CDR3 has 15 residues. The ends lost 5 bases at V and 6 bases at J; junction bases unmatched: 8. The chain's CDR3 is CASSIRLAGEGEQYF. For the CDR3, the DNA is TGTGCCAGCAGTATCAGACTAGCGGGAGAAGGCGAGCAGTACTTC.

This clone was counted a few times. The CDR3 DNA sequence: TGTGCCAGCAGCCAAGCCTCGGACAGGGGGCTTCGGTACGAGCAGTACTTC. Protein: CASSQASDRGLRYEQYF. The chain carries TRBV4-2 and TRBJ2-7; 11 bases fit TRBD1. Germline-derived CDR1 and CDR2 are LGHNA and YNFKEQ. The J segment lost 4 bases and the V segment lost 1 base, leaving 9 bases of the junction unmatched. The CDR3 length is 17 residues.

The V call is TRBV9, the J call TRBJ2-5; D is ambiguous. The germline gives CDR1 SGDLS, CDR2 YYNGEE. This CDR3 is 15 amino acids long. Trimming left V 2 bases short and J 0 bases short, with 11 bases between. CDR3 region: CASSVGPNYQETQYF. The CDR3, as DNA: TGTGCCAGCAGCGTTGGTCCGAACTACCAAGAGACCCAGTACTTC. Together with reference TRBV9 and TRBJ2-5, the CDR3 gives the full variable domain: DSGVTQTPKHLITATGQRVTLRCSPRSGDLSVYWYQQSLDQGLQFLIQYYNGEERAKGNILERFSAQQFPDLHSELNLSSLELGDSALYFCASSVGPNYQETQYFGPGTRLLVL.

This clone showed up many times. CDR3 nucleotide sequence: TGTGCCAGCAGTTACGGGGGCGGGAGCTCTGGCGAGCAGTACTTC. This gives the protein CASSYGGGSSGEQYF. The rearrangement joins TRBV6-5 to TRBJ2-7, with D possibly matching TRBD2 (7 bases). V was clipped by 2 bases and J by 6 bases, with 17 bases between them. CDR1 and CDR2 (germline): MNHEY, SVGAGI. The CDR3 is 15 amino acids.

This clone has only a few counts. The chain combines TRBV15 with TRBJ2-5; 7 nucleotides agree with TRBD1. This CDR3 region has 15 residues. The germline V gene encodes CDR1 LNHNV and CDR2 YYDKDF (reference sequence). Trimming took 1 base from V and 5 from J; bases not matched to a gene: 7. The CDR3 sequence: CATSRVRQGEETQYF. CDR3 coding DNA: TGTGCCACCAGCAGAGTAAGACAGGGCGAGGAGACCCAGTACTTC.

The chain employs TRBV11-1 and TRBJ2-7; the match to TRBD2 covers 12 bases. CDR1 and CDR2 from the germline V gene are SGHAT and FQDESV (reference sequence). The CDR3 runs 15 residues. Trimming removed 3 bases from V and 2 bases from J; junction bases left unmatched: 2. The CDR3 DNA reads TGTGCCAGCAGCTTTGGACTAGCGGGAACCTACGAGCAGTACTTC. Its protein is CASSFGLAGTYEQYF.

The CDR3: CASSDPSRDRGRGYTF. DNA of the CDR3: TGTGCCAGCAGTGATCCATCCCGGGACAGGGGGCGAGGCTACACCTTC. J is TRBJ1-2 and V is TRBV28; 12 nucleotides agree with TRBD1. Germline V gene sequence: CDR1 MDHEN, CDR2 SYDVKM. The length of the CDR3 is 16 residues. V gave up 5 bases and J gave up 8 bases; unmatched junction bases: 12.

In its sample, this clone was seen a few times. The chain couples TRBV5-1 to TRBJ2-7; the D gene is possibly TRBD1 (6 bases). Trimming shortened V by 7 bases and J by 0 bases, and 8 bases separated the two germline ends. This CDR3 contains 12 residues. Germline V gene data show CDR1 as SGHRS and CDR2 as YFSETQ. The CDR3 reads CASGDTSYEQYF. In DNA form, the CDR3 reads TGCGCCAGCGGGGACACCTCCTACGAGCAGTACTTC.

The chain carries TRBV16 and TRBJ2-5; D could derive from TRBD1 or TRBD2 (5 bases each). Trimming removed 4 bases from V and 7 bases from J, with 16 bases in between. The CDR3 consists of 14 residues. Germline CDR1 is KGHSY and CDR2 is FQNENV. The CDR3 bases are TGTGCCAGCAGCCTACCCCGGGACCCATTGACCCAGTACTTC. Translating gives CASSLPRDPLTQYF.

The chain couples TRBV2 to TRBJ2-1; 8 bases are a match to TRBD2. The CDR3 is 15 residues long. V lost 10 bases and J lost 2; bases outside the gene matches: 10. In germline, CDR1 is SNHLY, CDR2 FYNNEI. CDR3 sequence reads: CATKERESTYNEQFF. The CDR3 DNA is TGTGCCACCAAAGAGCGGGAGAGTACCTACAATGAGCAGTTCTTC. Based on the CDR3 plus reference TRBV2 and TRBJ2-1, the full variable domain is EPEVTQTPSHQVTQMGQEVILRCVPISNHLYFYWYRQILGQKVEFLVSFYNNEISEKSEIFDDQFSVERPDGSNFTLKIRSTKLEDSAMYFCATKERESTYNEQFFGPGTRLTVL.

The chain recombines TRBV18 with TRBJ1-2, with D perhaps matching TRBD1 (6 bases). The CDR3 runs 17 residues. The germline CDR1 and CDR2 sequences are KGHSH and LQKENI. Trimming cost V 3 bases and J 4 bases, with 21 bases left between them. The CDR3, as DNA: TGTGCCAGCTCACCTGGGGTGCCACAGGGTCAGGCCTATGGCTACACCTTC. Encoded protein: CASSPGVPQGQAYGYTF.

This clone was seen at least ten times. The J gene is TRBJ1-4, the V gene TRBV6-1, with no clear D. CDR3 length: 11 amino acids. CDR1 is MNHNS, CDR2 SASEGT, per germline. Trimming pared 1 base from V and 10 bases from J, leaving 4 bases between. In nucleotides, the CDR3 is TGTGCCAGCAGTGAAGAACGAAAACTGTTTTTT. It codes for CASSEERKLFF.

The rearrangement uses TRBV30 and TRBJ2-5; 9 bases are a match to TRBD1. Losses at the gene ends were 2 bases for V and 6 bases for J; bases not matched to a gene: 4. CDR3 length: 13 amino acids. Germline V gene sequence: CDR1 GTSNPN, CDR2 SVGIG (reference sequence). CDR3 loop: CAWSMTGGQTQYF. The DNA for the CDR3 is TGTGCCTGGAGTATGACAGGGGGACAGACCCAGTACTTC.

The chain couples TRBV19 to TRBJ1-4; unclear D gene. The CDR3 is 13 amino acids. Trimming stripped 7 bases from V and 8 bases from J, with 14 bases between. The V gene's germline CDR1 is LNHDA and CDR2 SQIVND (reference sequence). CDR3 DNA sequence: TGTGCCAGTATGGGGAGGGCACAAGAAAAACTGTTTTTT. This codes for CASMGRAQEKLFF.

The gene calls are TRBV10-1 and TRBJ2-5; D possibly matches TRBD1 or TRBD2 (5 bases each). The germline gives CDR1 WNHNN, CDR2 SYGVQD (reference sequence). The V and J ends lost 5 bases and 5 bases respectively, with 12 bases between them. CDR3 length equals 13 residues. Here the CDR3 DNA reads TGCGCCAGCAGTCGGGACCCCGGGGAGACCCAGTACTTC. It encodes CASSRDPGETQYF.

The V call is TRBV6-5, the J call TRBJ2-5, with TRBD2 identical over 10 bases. This CDR3 contains 16 residues. Trimming at V came to 4 bases and at J to 1 base, leaving 6 bases not matched to a gene. Germline V gene data show CDR1 as MNHEY and CDR2 as SVGAGI. The CDR3 region has the DNA TGTGCCAGCAGTTCCCGAGCGGGGGGGGTCCAAGAGACCCAGTACTTC. This translates into CASSSRAGGVQETQYF.

This clone was observed a single time. J is TRBJ2-1 and V is TRBV7-6; 9 positions match TRBD2. CDR1 is SGHVS, CDR2 FNYEAQ, per germline. V dropped 5 bases and J dropped 4; count of bases not matched to a gene: 6. The CDR3 is made up of 15 amino acids. The CDR3 sequence: CASSPLAGVYNEQFF. The CDR3 coding sequence is TGTGCCAGCAGCCCATTAGCGGGAGTTTACAATGAGCAGTTCTTC.

This chain links TRBV5-1 with TRBJ2-3; 10 bases align to TRBD2. This CDR3 has 17 residues. Germline CDR1 and CDR2: SGHRS and YFSETQ. V shed 5 bases, J shed 1 base, and the junction held 10 bases outside the gene matches. The CDR3 sequence is CASRPSGGAGGTDTQYF. CDR3 sequence (DNA): TGCGCCAGCAGACCTAGCGGGGGTGCGGGGGGCACAGATACGCAGTATTTT.